Each of the 18 T cell receptor beta chains below was sequenced from the same sample in a study of cytomegalovirus exposure and HLA in healthy donors. The PCR was carried out with 60 Vbeta primers and 13 Jbeta primers. Assay: immunoSEQ multiplex PCR; the TCRdb copy retains only in-frame clones and omits some. The table shows about 150,000 clones, with around 80% occurring only once. The sequenced sample consisted of PBMCs. Receptors were obtained from a man aged 25 to 40 in good health and CMV-seronegative.

The chain joins TRBV18 to TRBJ2-7; 8 bases fit TRBD1. V lost 2 bases, J lost 6 bases, and 9 bases stayed unmatched. The CDR3 runs to 15 residues. CDR1 and CDR2 (germline): KGHSH, LQKENI. Here the CDR3 DNA reads TGTGCCAGCTCACCAGTCCCTGTTGGACAGGGCGAGCAGTACTTC. Protein: CASSPVPVGQGEQYF.

This clone came up a few times. This rearrangement joins TRBV29-1 to TRBJ1-4, with 10 nucleotides matching TRBD1. Germline V CDR1 and CDR2: SQVTM, ANQGSEA. This CDR3 has 13 amino acids. Unmatched junction bases numbered 4, after V lost 7 bases and J lost 5 bases. CDR3 in amino acids: CSAAGQGNEKLFF. CDR3 bases: TGCAGCGCTGCGGGACAGGGGAATGAAAAACTGTTTTTT.

The chain employs TRBV30 and TRBJ2-1, with D tentatively TRBD2 (5 bases). This CDR3 region has 15 residues. Germline V CDR1 and CDR2: GTSNPN, SVGIG (reference sequence). Trimming left V 3 bases short and J 8 bases short, with 20 bases between. CDR3 protein: CAWRAMERSSDEQFF. The CDR3 bases are TGTGCCTGGAGGGCCATGGAGCGGAGTAGCGATGAGCAGTTCTTC.

The genes are TRBV5-4 and TRBJ2-2, with 8 bases aligning to TRBD2. The CDR3 loop spans 15 amino acids. With V trimmed by 4 bases and J by 5 bases, 7 bases remained unmatched. Germline V gene lookup returns CDR1 SGHNT and CDR2 YYREEE (reference sequence). In nucleotides, the CDR3 is TGTGCCAGCAGCCGCGGGGGGCCGGGAACCGGGGAGCTGTTTTTT. Protein product: CASSRGGPGTGELFF.

In regard to this clone: Sequence at one end of the junction differs from germline and may be a read error. Written as DNA, the CDR3 is TGCAGCGTTCCTATGGGGGGAATCAGTCATTTT. This sequence encodes CSVPMGGISHF. The genes are TRBV29-1 and TRBJ1-3; a possible D gene is TRBD1 (5 bases). CDR3 length equals 11 residues. The germline CDR1 and CDR2 sequences are SQVTM and ANQGSEA.

The V gene is TRBV11-2, the J gene TRBJ2-7, with D perhaps matching TRBD2 (5 bases). The CDR3 is made up of 14 amino acids. Germline V gene sequence: CDR1 SGHAT, CDR2 FQNNGV. V lost 1 base, J lost 0 bases, and 7 bases lay in between. CDR3 protein: CASSLGRVSYEQYF. Written as DNA, the CDR3 is TGTGCCAGCAGCTTAGGGCGGGTCTCCTACGAGCAGTACTTC.

The chain couples TRBV29-1 to TRBJ2-5, with D perhaps matching TRBD2 (5 bases). Trimming removed 0 bases at V and 5 bases at J, with 10 bases between. CDR3 length: 13 residues. Germline loops: CDR1 SQVTM, CDR2 ANQGSEA. The chain's CDR3 is CSVEEAVGETQYF. Here the CDR3 DNA reads TGCAGCGTTGAAGAAGCGGTCGGGGAGACCCAGTACTTC.

This clone was observed a few times. V usage is TRBV4-1 and J usage is TRBJ2-7; 10 positions agree with TRBD1. CDR1 MGHRA and CDR2 YSYEKL come from the germline V gene. The CDR3 has 17 residues. Trimming removed 0 bases from V and 2 bases from J; junction bases left unmatched: 7. In DNA, the CDR3 is TGCGCCAGCAGCCAAGATCCGGGACAGGGGACTACCTACGAGCAGTACTTC. Translation gives CASSQDPGQGTTYEQYF.

V usage is TRBV28 and J usage is TRBJ1-5, with D uncertain. V lost 1 base and J 6 bases, leaving 4 bases between the germline ends. The CDR3 loop spans 12 amino acids. Germline values: CDR1 MDHEN, CDR2 SYDVKM. The CDR3 loop is CASSLFRQPQHF. CDR3 in DNA: TGTGCCAGCAGTTTATTTCGTCAGCCCCAGCATTTT.

This chain joins TRBV6-1 and TRBJ2-1, with D possibly matching TRBD2 (7 bases). The CDR3 has 14 amino acids. V was cut by 3 bases and J by 10 bases, with 16 bases left in between. The V gene's germline CDR1 is MNHNS and CDR2 SASEGT. CDR3 region: CASSDLGRGEEQFF. The CDR3 region has the DNA TGTGCCAGCAGTGACCTAGGGAGGGGGGAAGAGCAGTTCTTC.

V gene TRBV7-9 combines with J gene TRBJ1-1; D is undetermined. V lost 1 base, J lost 0 bases, and 6 bases lay in between. The CDR3 spans 14 residues. Germline lookup yields CDR1 SEHNR and CDR2 FQNEAQ (reference sequence). The CDR3 loop reads CASSLGLMNTEAFF. The DNA of the CDR3 is TGTGCCAGCAGCTTAGGGCTCATGAACACTGAAGCTTTCTTT.

The chain has TRBV10-3 and TRBJ1-1; D not certain. V lost 2 bases and J lost 2, with 9 bases in between. This CDR3 contains 14 residues. CDR1 is ENHRY and CDR2 is SYGVKD in the germline V gene. For the CDR3, the DNA is TGTGCCATCAGTGAGGTCGGGTTTAACACTGAAGCTTTCTTT. Translation gives CAISEVGFNTEAFF.

V usage is TRBV19 and J usage is TRBJ2-7; 7 bases agree with TRBD1. From germline, CDR1 is LNHDA and CDR2 SQIVND (reference sequence). This CDR3 comprises 14 residues. Unmatched junction bases numbered 5, after V lost 3 bases and J lost 3 bases. The CDR3 nucleotides read TGTGCCAGTAGTATCGACAGGGCAAACTACGAGCAGTACTTC. It codes for CASSIDRANYEQYF.

The V call is TRBV23-1, the J call TRBJ2-4; a possible D gene is TRBD2 (5 bases). TRBV23-1 qualifies as an ORF whose function is uncertain. This CDR3 is built from 17 residues. Trimming removed 6 bases from V and 0 bases from J, with 18 bases in between. CDR3 region: CASRASRRTLAKNIQYF. CDR3 in DNA: TGCGCCAGCAGAGCCTCCCGACGGACTCTAGCCAAAAACATTCAGTACTTC.

The V gene is TRBV18, the J gene TRBJ1-2, with 7 bases matching TRBD1. Germline CDR1 is KGHSH and CDR2 is LQKENI. The CDR3 has 15 amino acids. After removal of 0 bases from V and 1 base from J, the junction contained 2 bases not matched to a gene. CDR3 sequence reads: CASSPPDRHNYGYTF. In nucleotides, the CDR3 is TGTGCCAGCTCACCACCGGACAGGCATAACTATGGCTACACCTTC.

This clone was detected only a few times. The chain carries TRBV4-2 and TRBJ1-1; 7 nucleotides align to TRBD1. This CDR3 region has 15 residues. The germline V gene has CDR1 LGHNA and CDR2 YNFKEQ. The V gene end was trimmed by 3 bases and the J gene end by 1 base; junction bases not matched to a gene: 5. The CDR3 coding sequence is TGTGCCAGCAGCCACGCAGGACAGGAGAACACTGAAGCTTTCTTT. It specifies CASSHAGQENTEAFF.

V is TRBV7-2 and J is TRBJ2-2; 8 bases match TRBD1. Trimming removed 10 bases from V and 3 bases from J; junction bases left unmatched: 4. The germline CDR1 and CDR2 sequences are SGHTA and FQGNSA. The CDR3 runs to 13 residues. This CDR3 reads CANRQGYTGELFF. CDR3 sequence (DNA): TGTGCCAACCGACAGGGGTACACCGGGGAGCTGTTTTTT.

This chain links TRBV10-2 with TRBJ2-7; 7 bases line up with TRBD1. The CDR3 runs to 13 residues. V shed 4 bases, J shed 6 bases, and the junction held 6 bases outside the gene matches. From germline, CDR1 is WSHSY and CDR2 SAAADI. The CDR3 DNA follows: TGCGCCAGCAGTGGGGCAGGGGGAAGCGAGCAGTACTTC. This gives the protein CASSGAGGSEQYF.